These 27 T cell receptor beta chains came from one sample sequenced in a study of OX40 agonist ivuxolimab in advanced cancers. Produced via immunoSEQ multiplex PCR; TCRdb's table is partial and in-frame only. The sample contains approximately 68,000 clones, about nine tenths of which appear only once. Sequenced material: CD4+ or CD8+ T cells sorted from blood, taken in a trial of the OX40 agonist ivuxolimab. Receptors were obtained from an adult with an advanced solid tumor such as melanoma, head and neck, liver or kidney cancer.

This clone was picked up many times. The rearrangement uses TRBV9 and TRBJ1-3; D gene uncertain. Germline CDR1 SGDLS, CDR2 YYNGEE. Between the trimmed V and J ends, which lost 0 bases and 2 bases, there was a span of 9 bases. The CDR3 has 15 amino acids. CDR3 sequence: CASSVAPRTGNTIYF. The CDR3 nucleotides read TGTGCCAGCAGCGTAGCTCCGAGGACTGGAAACACCATATATTTT. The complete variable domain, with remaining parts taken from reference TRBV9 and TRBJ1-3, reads DSGVTQTPKHLITATGQRVTLRCSPRSGDLSVYWYQQSLDQGLQFLIQYYNGEERAKGNILERFSAQQFPDLHSELNLSSLELGDSALYFCASSVAPRTGNTIYFGEGSWLTVV.

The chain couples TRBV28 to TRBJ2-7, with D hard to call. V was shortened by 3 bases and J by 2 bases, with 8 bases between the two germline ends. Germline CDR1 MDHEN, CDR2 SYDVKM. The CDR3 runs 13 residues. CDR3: CASSLGWTYEQYF. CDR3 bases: TGTGCCAGCAGTTTGGGCTGGACCTACGAGCAGTACTTC.

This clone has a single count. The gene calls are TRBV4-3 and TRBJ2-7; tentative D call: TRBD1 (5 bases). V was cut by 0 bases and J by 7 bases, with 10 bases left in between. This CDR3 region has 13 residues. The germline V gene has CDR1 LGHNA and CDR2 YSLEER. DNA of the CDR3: TGCGCCAGCAGCCAAGAACCCGACAGAGAGCAGTACTTC. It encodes CASSQEPDREQYF.

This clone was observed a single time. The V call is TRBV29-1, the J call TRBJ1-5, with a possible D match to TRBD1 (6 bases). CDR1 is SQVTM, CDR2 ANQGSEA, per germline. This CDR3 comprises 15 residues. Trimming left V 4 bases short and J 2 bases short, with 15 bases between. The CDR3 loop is CSVVENTGRNQPQHF. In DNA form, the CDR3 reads TGCAGCGTTGTGGAGAATACAGGGCGCAATCAGCCCCAGCATTTT.

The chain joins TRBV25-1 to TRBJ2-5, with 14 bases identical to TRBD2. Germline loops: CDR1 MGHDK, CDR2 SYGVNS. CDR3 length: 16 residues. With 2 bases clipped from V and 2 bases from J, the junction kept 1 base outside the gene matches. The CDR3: CASSERTSGGQETQYF. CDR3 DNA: TGTGCCAGCAGTGAAAGGACTAGCGGGGGGCAAGAGACCCAGTACTTC.

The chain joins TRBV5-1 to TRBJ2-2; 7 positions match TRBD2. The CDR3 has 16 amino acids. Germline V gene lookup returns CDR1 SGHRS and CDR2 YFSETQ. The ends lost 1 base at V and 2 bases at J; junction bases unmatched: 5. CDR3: CASSLIGGRNTGELFF. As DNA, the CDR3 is TGCGCCAGCAGCTTGATCGGCGGGAGAAACACCGGGGAGCTGTTTTTT. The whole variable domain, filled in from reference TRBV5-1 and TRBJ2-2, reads KAGVTQTPRYLIKTRGQQVTLSCSPISGHRSVSWYQQTPGQGLQFLFEYFSETQRNKGNFPGRFSGRQFSNSRSEMNVSTLELGDSALYLCASSLIGGRNTGELFFGEGSRLTVL.

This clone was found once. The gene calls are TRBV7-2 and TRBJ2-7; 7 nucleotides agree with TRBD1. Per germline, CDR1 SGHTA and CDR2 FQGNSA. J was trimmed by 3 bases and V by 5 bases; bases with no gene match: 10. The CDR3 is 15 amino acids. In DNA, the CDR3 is TGTGCCAGCAGCCGAACAGGGGTGGGGGTCTACGAGCAGTACTTC. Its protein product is CASSRTGVGVYEQYF. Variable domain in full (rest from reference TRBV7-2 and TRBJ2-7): GAGVSQSPSNKVTEKGKDVELRCDPISGHTALYWYRQSLGQGLEFLIYFQGNSAPDKSGLPSDRFSAERTGGSVSTLTIQRTQQEDSAVYLCASSRTGVGVYEQYFGPGTRLTVT.

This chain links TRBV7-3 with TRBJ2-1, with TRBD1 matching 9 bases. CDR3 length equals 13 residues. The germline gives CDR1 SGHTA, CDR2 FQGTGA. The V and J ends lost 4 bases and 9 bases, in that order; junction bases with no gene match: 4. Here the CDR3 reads CASSSTGGGEQFF. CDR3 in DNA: TGTGCCAGCAGCTCGACAGGGGGAGGTGAGCAGTTCTTC.

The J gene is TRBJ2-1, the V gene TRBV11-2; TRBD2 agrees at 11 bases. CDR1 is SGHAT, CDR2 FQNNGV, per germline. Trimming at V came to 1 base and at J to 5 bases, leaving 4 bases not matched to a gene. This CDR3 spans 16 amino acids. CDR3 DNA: TGTGCCAGCAGCTTAGTTCTAGCGGGGGGAAACAATGAGCAGTTCTTC. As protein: CASSLVLAGGNNEQFF. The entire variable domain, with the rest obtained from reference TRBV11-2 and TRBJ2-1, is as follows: EAGVAQSPRYKIIEKRQSVAFWCNPISGHATLYWYQQILGQGPKLLIQFQNNGVVDDSQLPKDRFSAERLKGVDSTLKIQPAKLEDSAVYLCASSLVLAGGNNEQFFGPGTRLTVL.

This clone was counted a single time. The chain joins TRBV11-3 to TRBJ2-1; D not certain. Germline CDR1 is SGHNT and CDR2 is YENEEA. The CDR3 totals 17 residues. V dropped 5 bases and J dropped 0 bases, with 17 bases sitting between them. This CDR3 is CASSPGPPTSSYNEQFF. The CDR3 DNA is TGTGCCAGCAGCCCCGGGCCCCCTACGAGCTCCTACAATGAGCAGTTCTTC.

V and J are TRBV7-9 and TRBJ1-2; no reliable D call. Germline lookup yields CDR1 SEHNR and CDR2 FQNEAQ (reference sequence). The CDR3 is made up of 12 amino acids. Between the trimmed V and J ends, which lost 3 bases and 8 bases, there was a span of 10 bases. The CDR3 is CASSLDRKGYTF. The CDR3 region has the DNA TGTGCCAGCAGCTTGGATAGGAAGGGCTACACCTTC.

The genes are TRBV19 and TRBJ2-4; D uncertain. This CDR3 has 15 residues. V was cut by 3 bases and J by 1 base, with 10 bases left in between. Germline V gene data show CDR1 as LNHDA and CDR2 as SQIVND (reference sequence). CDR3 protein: CASSIASLAKNIQYF. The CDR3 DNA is TGTGCCAGTAGTATTGCAAGTTTGGCCAAAAACATTCAGTACTTC.

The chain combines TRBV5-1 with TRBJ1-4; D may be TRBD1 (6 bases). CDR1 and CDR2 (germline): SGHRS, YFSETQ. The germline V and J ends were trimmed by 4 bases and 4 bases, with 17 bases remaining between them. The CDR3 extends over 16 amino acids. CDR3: CASSQGGQRGNEKLFF. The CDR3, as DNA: TGCGCCAGCAGCCAAGGAGGACAGCGTGGTAATGAAAAACTGTTTTTT.

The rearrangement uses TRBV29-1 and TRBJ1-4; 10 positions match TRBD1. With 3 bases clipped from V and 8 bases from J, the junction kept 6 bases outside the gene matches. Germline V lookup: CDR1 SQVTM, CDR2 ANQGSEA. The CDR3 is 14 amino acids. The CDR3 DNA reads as TGCAGCGTTGATTGGACAGGGGGTCGGGAAAAACTGTTTTTT. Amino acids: CSVDWTGGREKLFF.

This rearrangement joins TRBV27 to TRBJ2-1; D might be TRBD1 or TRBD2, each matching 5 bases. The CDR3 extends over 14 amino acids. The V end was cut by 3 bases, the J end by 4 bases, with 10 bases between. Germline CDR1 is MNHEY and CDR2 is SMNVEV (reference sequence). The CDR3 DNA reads TGTGCCAGCAGTTTTCCTGGGGGTTACAATGAGCAGTTCTTC. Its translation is CASSFPGGYNEQFF.

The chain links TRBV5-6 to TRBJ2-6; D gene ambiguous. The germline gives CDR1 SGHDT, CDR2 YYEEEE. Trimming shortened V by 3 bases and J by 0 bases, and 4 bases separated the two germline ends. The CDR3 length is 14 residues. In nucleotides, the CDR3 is TGTGCCAGCAGCTACTACTCTGGGGCCAACGTCCTGACTTTC. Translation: CASSYYSGANVLTF.

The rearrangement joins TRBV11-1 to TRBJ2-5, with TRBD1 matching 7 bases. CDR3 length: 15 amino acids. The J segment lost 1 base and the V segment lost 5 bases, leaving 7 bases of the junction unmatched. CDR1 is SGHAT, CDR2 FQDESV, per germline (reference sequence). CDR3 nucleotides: TGTGCCAGCAGCCCGCCGGGACAGCTCCAAGAGACCCAGTACTTC. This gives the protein CASSPPGQLQETQYF.

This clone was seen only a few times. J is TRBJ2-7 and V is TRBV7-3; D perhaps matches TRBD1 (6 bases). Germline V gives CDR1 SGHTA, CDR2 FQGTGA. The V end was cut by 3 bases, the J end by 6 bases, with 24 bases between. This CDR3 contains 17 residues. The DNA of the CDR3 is TGTGCCAGCAGCTTGTCCGCCTATGGACAGCTAGGTGGCGAGCAGTACTTC. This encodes CASSLSAYGQLGGEQYF.

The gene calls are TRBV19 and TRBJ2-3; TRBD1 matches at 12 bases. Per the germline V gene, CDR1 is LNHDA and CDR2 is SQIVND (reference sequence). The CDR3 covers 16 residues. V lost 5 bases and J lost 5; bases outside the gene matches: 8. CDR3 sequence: CASSAGQGALGDTQYF. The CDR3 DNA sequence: TGTGCCAGTAGTGCGGGACAGGGGGCCCTCGGAGATACGCAGTATTTT.

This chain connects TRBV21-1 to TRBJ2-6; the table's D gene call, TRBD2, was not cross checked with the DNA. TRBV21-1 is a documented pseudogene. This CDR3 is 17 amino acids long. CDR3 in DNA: TGTGCCAGCCCGCTCCGGGAGGGAAGCTCTGGGGCCAACGTCCTGACTTTC. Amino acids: CASPLREGSSGANVLTF.

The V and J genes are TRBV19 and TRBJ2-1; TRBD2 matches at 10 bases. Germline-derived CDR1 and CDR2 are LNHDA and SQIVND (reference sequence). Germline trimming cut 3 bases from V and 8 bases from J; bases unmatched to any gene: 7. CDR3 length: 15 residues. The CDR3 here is CASSISSGRADEQFF. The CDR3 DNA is TGTGCCAGTAGTATCTCGAGCGGGAGGGCCGATGAGCAGTTCTTC.

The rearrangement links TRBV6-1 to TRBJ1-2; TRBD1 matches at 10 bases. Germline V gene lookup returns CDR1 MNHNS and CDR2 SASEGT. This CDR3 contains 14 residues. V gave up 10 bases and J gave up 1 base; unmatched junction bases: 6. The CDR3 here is CATETGGGNYGYTF. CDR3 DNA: TGTGCCACCGAGACAGGGGGCGGTAACTATGGCTACACCTTC.

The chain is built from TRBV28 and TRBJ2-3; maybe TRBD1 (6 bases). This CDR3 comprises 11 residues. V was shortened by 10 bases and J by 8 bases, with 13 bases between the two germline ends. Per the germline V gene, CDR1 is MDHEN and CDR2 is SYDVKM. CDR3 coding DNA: TGTGCCACCGAGGTCAGGGGTACGCAGTATTTT. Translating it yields CATEVRGTQYF.

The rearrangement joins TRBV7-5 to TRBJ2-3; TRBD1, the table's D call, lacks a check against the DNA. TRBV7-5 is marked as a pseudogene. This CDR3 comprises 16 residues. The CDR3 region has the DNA TGTGTCAGAAGCCCAGGACCTAGGGACAGCACGGATACGCAGTATTTT. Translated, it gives CVRSPGPRDSTDTQYF.

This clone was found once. The CDR3 nucleotides read TGTGCCAGCGGCCTAAGCGGAAACAGGGGGAAACTGTTTTTT. It translates to CASGLSGNRGKLFF. The chain carries TRBV13 and TRBJ1-4; 8 nucleotides match TRBD1. The junction had 13 bases not matched to a gene; V was cut back by 8 bases and J by 11 bases. Germline loops: CDR1 PRHDT, CDR2 FYEKMQ (reference sequence). The CDR3 is made up of 14 amino acids.

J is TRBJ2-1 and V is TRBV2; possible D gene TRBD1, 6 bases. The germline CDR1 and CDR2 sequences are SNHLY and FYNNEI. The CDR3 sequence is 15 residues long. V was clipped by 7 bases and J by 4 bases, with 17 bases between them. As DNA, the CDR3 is TGTGCCAGCACCCAGGATGGGGGCAGGTACAATGAGCAGTTCTTC. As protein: CASTQDGGRYNEQFF.

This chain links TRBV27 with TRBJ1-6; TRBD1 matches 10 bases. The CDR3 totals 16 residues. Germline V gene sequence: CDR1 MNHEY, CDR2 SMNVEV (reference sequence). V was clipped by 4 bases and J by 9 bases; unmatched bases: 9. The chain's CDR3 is CASSSTGTGVISPLHF. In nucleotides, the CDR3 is TGTGCCAGCAGTTCAACCGGGACAGGGGTAATTTCACCCCTCCACTTT.